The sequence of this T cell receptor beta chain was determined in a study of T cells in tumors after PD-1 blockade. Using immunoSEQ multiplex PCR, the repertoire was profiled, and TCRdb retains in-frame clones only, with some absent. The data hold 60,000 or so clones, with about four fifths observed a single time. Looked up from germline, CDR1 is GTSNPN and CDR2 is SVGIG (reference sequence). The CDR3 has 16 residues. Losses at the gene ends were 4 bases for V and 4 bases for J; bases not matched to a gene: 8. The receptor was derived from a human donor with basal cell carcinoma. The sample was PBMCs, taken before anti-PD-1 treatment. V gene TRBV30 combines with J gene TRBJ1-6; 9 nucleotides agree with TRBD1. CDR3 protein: CAWTTGGMVYNSPLHF. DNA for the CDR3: TGTGCCTGGACGACAGGGGGTATGGTGTATAATTCACCCCTCCACTTT.